This passage covers 21 T cell receptor beta chains from one sample sequenced in a study of T cell responses to AZD1222 COVID-19 vaccine. Sequencing used immunoSEQ multiplex PCR; TCRdb keeps in-frame clones, though not all of them. Of more than 70,000 clones listed, around 93% are singletons. The sample was peripheral blood, taken 28 days after the second AZD1222 dose. The receptors shown here come from an adult who received the AZD1222 COVID-19 vaccine.

This chain's CDR3 is CASSLAAGYSYEQYF. In nucleotides, the CDR3 is TGTGCCAGCAGTCTGGCGGCGGGCTACTCCTACGAGCAGTACTTC. This chain joins TRBV7-9 and TRBJ2-7, with D perhaps TRBD2 (5 bases). The CDR3 sequence is 15 residues long. Germline-derived CDR1 and CDR2 are SEHNR and FQNEAQ (reference sequence). V dropped 6 bases and J dropped 0 bases, with 15 bases sitting between them.

DNA for the CDR3: TGTGCCAGCTCACCTGACAGGGAAGAGACCCAGTACTTC. This encodes CASSPDREETQYF. The chain combines TRBV18 with TRBJ2-5; TRBD1 matches at 7 bases. This CDR3 has 13 amino acids. Trimming at V came to 3 bases and at J to 3 bases, leaving 1 base not matched to a gene. Germline CDR1 and CDR2: KGHSH and LQKENI.

The V and J genes are TRBV7-2 and TRBJ1-2; D not certain. V lost 1 base, J lost 2 bases, and 8 bases lay in between. This CDR3 is built from 14 residues. Germline CDR1 SGHTA, CDR2 FQGNSA. The CDR3 bases are TGTGCCAGCAGCTTAGAGTATCCGAACTATGGCTACACCTTC. Amino acid sequence: CASSLEYPNYGYTF. The full variable domain, its missing parts supplied by reference TRBV7-2 and TRBJ1-2, is GAGVSQSPSNKVTEKGKDVELRCDPISGHTALYWYRQSLGQGLEFLIYFQGNSAPDKSGLPSDRFSAERTGGSVSTLTIQRTQQEDSAVYLCASSLEYPNYGYTFGSGTRLTVV.

Here the CDR3 reads CASSRQGNTEAFF. CDR3 DNA: TGTGCCAGCAGCAGACAGGGGAACACTGAAGCTTTCTTT. The chain recombines TRBV2 with TRBJ1-1; TRBD1 aligns across 7 bases. Germline V lookup: CDR1 SNHLY, CDR2 FYNNEI. Unmatched junction bases numbered 2, after V lost 6 bases and J lost 1 base. The CDR3 length is 13 residues. The whole variable domain, filled in from reference TRBV2 and TRBJ1-1, reads EPEVTQTPSHQVTQMGQEVILRCVPISNHLYFYWYRQILGQKVEFLVSFYNNEISEKSEIFDDQFSVERPDGSNFTLKIRSTKLEDSAMYFCASSRQGNTEAFFGQGTRLTVV.

This chain links TRBV7-2 with TRBJ1-1; TRBD1 might be the D (5 bases). The CDR3 length is 13 residues. Trimming shortened V by 4 bases and J by 2 bases, and 8 bases separated the two germline ends. Germline V gives CDR1 SGHTA, CDR2 FQGNSA. CDR3 DNA: TGTGCCAGCAGCTCACAGGTTAACACTGAAGCTTTCTTT. This gives the protein CASSSQVNTEAFF.

The chain couples TRBV28 to TRBJ2-1; possibly TRBD2 for D (7 bases). Germline assignment: CDR1 MDHEN and CDR2 SYDVKM. CDR3 length equals 16 residues. V was shortened by 5 bases and J by 0 bases, with 14 bases between the two germline ends. CDR3 sequence reads: CASSPRGGPSYNEQFF. In DNA form, the CDR3 reads TGTGCCAGCAGTCCTAGGGGGGGACCCTCCTACAATGAGCAGTTCTTC. The full variable domain, in which reference TRBV28 and TRBJ2-1 provide the parts outside the CDR3, is DVKVTQSSRYLVKRTGEKVFLECVQDMDHENMFWYRQDPGLGLRLIYFSYDVKMKEKGDIPEGYSVSREKKERFSLILESASTNQTSMYLCASSPRGGPSYNEQFFGPGTRLTVL.

On this clone itself: A read error may produce the germline difference seen at one junction end. This CDR3 reads CASSLAGHAGGDF. CDR3 coding DNA: TGCGCCAGCAGCTTGGCCGGCCACGCGGGAGGGGATTTT. This chain links TRBV5-1 with TRBJ1-4; D is possibly TRBD1 (5 bases). Germline values: CDR1 SGHRS, CDR2 YFSETQ. The CDR3 runs to 13 residues.

This chain connects TRBV10-2 to TRBJ2-3, with 8 bases that match TRBD1. The ends lost 8 bases at V and 2 bases at J; junction bases unmatched: 6. This CDR3 is built from 14 residues. The germline CDR1 and CDR2 sequences are WSHSY and SAAADI. CDR3 nucleotide sequence: TGCGCCAGCGAGACAGGGGAGATCACAGATACGCAGTATTTT. Protein: CASETGEITDTQYF.

This chain links TRBV7-9 with TRBJ1-4; TRBD1 agrees at 8 bases. CDR3 length: 16 amino acids. Per the germline V gene, CDR1 is SEHNR and CDR2 is FQNEAQ (reference sequence). J lost 5 bases, V lost 1 base, and 6 bases had no gene match. DNA of the CDR3: TGTGCCAGCAGCTTAGACGGGACAGGTCCGAATGAAAAACTGTTTTTT. This gives the protein CASSLDGTGPNEKLFF.

The rearrangement links TRBV9 to TRBJ1-1, with TRBD1 matching 9 bases. The CDR3 consists of 12 residues. The junction had 5 bases not matched to a gene; V was cut back by 3 bases and J by 11 bases. CDR1 and CDR2 (germline): SGDLS, YYNGEE. This chain's CDR3 is CASSATGGAAFF. CDR3 in DNA: TGTGCCAGCAGCGCCACAGGGGGCGCGGCTTTCTTT.

The chain is built from TRBV29-1 and TRBJ1-1; D unclear. The V gene's germline CDR1 is SQVTM and CDR2 ANQGSEA. Trimming stripped 2 bases from V and 3 bases from J, with 10 bases between. The CDR3 is 13 residues long. The CDR3 DNA follows: TGCAGCGTTGAACCAATCGGCGACACTGAAGCTTTCTTT. It codes for CSVEPIGDTEAFF.

The gene calls are TRBV7-9 and TRBJ1-5; a possible D gene is TRBD1 (6 bases). Germline V CDR1 and CDR2: SEHNR, FQNEAQ (reference sequence). V dropped 5 bases and J dropped 2 bases, with 7 bases sitting between them. This CDR3 has 13 residues. The CDR3 region is CASSPGGNQPQHF. DNA of the CDR3: TGTGCCAGCAGCCCAGGGGGCAATCAGCCCCAGCATTTT.

The chain joins TRBV11-1 to TRBJ1-2; tentative D call: TRBD1 (5 bases). V was trimmed by 3 bases and J by 8 bases, leaving 13 bases between them. This CDR3 has 13 amino acids. CDR1 is SGHAT, CDR2 FQDESV, per germline (reference sequence). CDR3 in amino acids: CASSFQGEGGYTF. Written as DNA, the CDR3 is TGTGCCAGCAGCTTTCAGGGAGAGGGCGGCTACACCTTC.

This chain links TRBV13 with TRBJ1-1; tentatively, D is TRBD1 (5 bases). With 1 base removed from V and 1 base from J, the gap between germline ends came to 13 bases. CDR3 length equals 16 residues. Germline CDR1 is PRHDT and CDR2 is FYEKMQ (reference sequence). This CDR3 is CASSLAQAGRNTEAFF. CDR3 nucleotide sequence: TGTGCCAGCAGCTTAGCGCAGGCAGGGAGGAACACTGAAGCTTTCTTT.

Of note for this clone: An end of the junction does not agree with germline; a read error may underlie this. CDR3 bases: TGTGCCAGCTGCTTCGGGTCGGGTCAGCCCCAGGATTTT. It is translated as CASCFGSGQPQDF. V is TRBV11-2 and J is TRBJ1-5; D uncertain. The CDR3 contains 13 residues. Germline V gives CDR1 SGHAT, CDR2 FQNNGV.

This rearrangement joins TRBV4-1 to TRBJ1-4; D is perhaps TRBD1 (6 bases). Germline V gene data show CDR1 as MGHRA and CDR2 as YSYEKL. The V gene lost 8 bases and the J gene lost 8 bases, with 15 bases spanning the gap. This CDR3 region has 13 residues. The CDR3, as DNA: TGCGCCAGCTCTCGCGGGGGGGCCGAAAAACTGTTTTTT. Its translation: CASSRGGAEKLFF.

This chain links TRBV5-1 with TRBJ2-7; tentative D call: TRBD1 (6 bases). V was trimmed by 7 bases and J by 0 bases, leaving 23 bases between them. The germline CDR1 and CDR2 sequences are SGHRS and YFSETQ. The CDR3 totals 17 residues. CDR3 region: CASRPQGGLIPSYEQYF. Written as DNA, the CDR3 is TGCGCCAGCCGCCCACAAGGGGGTCTGATACCCTCCTACGAGCAGTACTTC.

This rearrangement joins TRBV4-1 to TRBJ2-1, with TRBD1 matching over 9 bases. From germline, CDR1 is MGHRA and CDR2 YSYEKL. With V trimmed by 1 base and J by 6 bases, 4 bases remained unmatched. The CDR3 runs 15 residues. This chain's CDR3 is CASSQGDRDSNEQFF. CDR3 DNA sequence: TGCGCCAGCAGCCAAGGGGACAGGGACAGCAATGAGCAGTTCTTC.

The chain employs TRBV28 and TRBJ1-3; D remains unclear. V was cut by 6 bases and J by 5 bases, with 8 bases left in between. The germline gives CDR1 MDHEN, CDR2 SYDVKM. This CDR3 spans 12 amino acids. CDR3 sequence reads: CASSPPRNTIYF. CDR3 nucleotides: TGTGCCAGCAGCCCCCCCAGAAACACCATATATTTT.

The chain uses TRBV5-1 and TRBJ2-1; TRBD2 matches 10 bases. Losses at the gene ends were 1 base for V and 4 bases for J; bases not matched to a gene: 8. Germline V gene lookup returns CDR1 SGHRS and CDR2 YFSETQ. The CDR3 covers 17 residues. This CDR3 is CASSLTPSGSPYNEQFF. Written as DNA, the CDR3 is TGCGCCAGCAGCTTGACGCCTAGCGGGAGCCCGTACAATGAGCAGTTCTTC. Together with reference TRBV5-1 and TRBJ2-1, the CDR3 gives the full variable domain: KAGVTQTPRYLIKTRGQQVTLSCSPISGHRSVSWYQQTPGQGLQFLFEYFSETQRNKGNFPGRFSGRQFSNSRSEMNVSTLELGDSALYLCASSLTPSGSPYNEQFFGPGTRLTVL.

A single count supports this clone. The rearrangement joins TRBV9 to TRBJ2-2; 8 bases align to TRBD1. The CDR3 totals 15 residues. Per germline, CDR1 SGDLS and CDR2 YYNGEE. The junction had 5 bases not matched to a gene; V was cut back by 2 bases and J by 5 bases. The CDR3 reads CASSVDRGGTGELFF. CDR3 sequence (DNA): TGTGCCAGCAGCGTCGACAGGGGTGGAACCGGGGAGCTGTTTTTT.